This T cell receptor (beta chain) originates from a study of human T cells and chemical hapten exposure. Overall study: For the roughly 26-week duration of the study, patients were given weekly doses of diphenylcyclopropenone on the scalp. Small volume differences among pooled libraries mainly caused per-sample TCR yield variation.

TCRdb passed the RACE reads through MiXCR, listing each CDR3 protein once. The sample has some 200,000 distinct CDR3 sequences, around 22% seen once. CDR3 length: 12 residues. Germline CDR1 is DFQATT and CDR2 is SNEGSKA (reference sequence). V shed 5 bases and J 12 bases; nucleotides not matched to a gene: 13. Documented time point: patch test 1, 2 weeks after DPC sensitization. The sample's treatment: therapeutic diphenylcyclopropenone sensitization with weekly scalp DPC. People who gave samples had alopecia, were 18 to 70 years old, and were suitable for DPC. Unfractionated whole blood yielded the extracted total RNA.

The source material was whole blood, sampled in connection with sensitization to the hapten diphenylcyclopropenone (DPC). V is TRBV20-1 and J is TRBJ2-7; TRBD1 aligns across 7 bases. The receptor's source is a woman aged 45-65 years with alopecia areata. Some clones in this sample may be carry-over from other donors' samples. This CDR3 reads CSALGTATGLYF. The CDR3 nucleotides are TGCAGTGCTCTTGGGACCGCGACAGGGCTGTACTTC.